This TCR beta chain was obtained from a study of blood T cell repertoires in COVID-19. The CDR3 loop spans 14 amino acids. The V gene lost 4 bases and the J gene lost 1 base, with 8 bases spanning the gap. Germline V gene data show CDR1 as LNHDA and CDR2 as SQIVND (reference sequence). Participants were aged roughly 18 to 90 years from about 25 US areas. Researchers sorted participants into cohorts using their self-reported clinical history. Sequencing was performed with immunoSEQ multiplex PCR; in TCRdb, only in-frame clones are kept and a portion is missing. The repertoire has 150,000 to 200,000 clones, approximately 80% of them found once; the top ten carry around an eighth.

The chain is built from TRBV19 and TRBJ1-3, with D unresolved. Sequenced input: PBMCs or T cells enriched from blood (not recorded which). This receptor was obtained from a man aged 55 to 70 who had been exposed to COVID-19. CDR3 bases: TGTGCCAGTAGTACAGGACTTTCTGGAAACACCATATATTTT. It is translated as CASSTGLSGNTIYF.